This TCR beta chain was retrieved from a study of vaccination effects on CD4 cells after COVID-19. In the study overall: Participants received two doses of either the BNT162b2 or mRNA-1273 vaccine. Study-wide results and limits: Late post-vaccination samples showed marked contraction of infection- and vaccine-induced clones.

The protocol was immunoSEQ multiplex PCR, while the TCRdb copy is restricted to in-frame clones and leaves out a portion. The table includes approximately 30,000 clones, roughly two thirds detected once. About this clone itself: Its antigen is unidentified.

Antigen-specific CD4+ T cells were expanded with viral peptide pools in the ViraFEST assay before sequencing. Investigators separated out CD4+ T cells once around nine days of culture had passed. People in the vaccine group had not been infected with SARS-CoV-2 before, and their nucleocapsid antibodies were negative. Cultivation was performed at two million PBMC per well with 9 to 10 IU/ml IL-2 and 9 to 10 ug/ml peptides added. The CDR3 totals 16 residues. V lost 4 bases, J lost 0 bases, and 13 bases lay in between. Germline V lookup: CDR1 LGHNA, CDR2 YSLEER. This receptor was identified in a human donor who received a COVID-19 vaccine. The input for sequencing was CD4+ T cells from PBMCs cultured with HCoV-229E spike peptides, taken before COVID-19 vaccination. The chain joins TRBV4-3 to TRBJ1-3; D is ambiguous. Here the CDR3 reads CASSLAESLSGNTIYF. CDR3 DNA sequence: TGCGCCAGCAGCCTTGCCGAGTCACTCTCTGGAAACACCATATATTTT.